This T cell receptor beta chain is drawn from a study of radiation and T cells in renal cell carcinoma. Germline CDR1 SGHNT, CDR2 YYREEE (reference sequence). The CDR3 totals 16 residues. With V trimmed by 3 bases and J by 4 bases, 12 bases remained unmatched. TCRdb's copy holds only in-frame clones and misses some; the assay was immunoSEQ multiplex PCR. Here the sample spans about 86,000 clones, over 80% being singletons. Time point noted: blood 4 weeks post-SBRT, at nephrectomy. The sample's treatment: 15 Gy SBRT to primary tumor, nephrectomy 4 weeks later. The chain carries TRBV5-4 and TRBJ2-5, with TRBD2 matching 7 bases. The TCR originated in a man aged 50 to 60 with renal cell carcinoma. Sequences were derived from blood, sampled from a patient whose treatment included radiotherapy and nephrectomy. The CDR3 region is CASSWGGRTLAETQYF. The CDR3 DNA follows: TGTGCCAGCAGCTGGGGGGGGAGGACCCTGGCAGAGACCCAGTACTTC.